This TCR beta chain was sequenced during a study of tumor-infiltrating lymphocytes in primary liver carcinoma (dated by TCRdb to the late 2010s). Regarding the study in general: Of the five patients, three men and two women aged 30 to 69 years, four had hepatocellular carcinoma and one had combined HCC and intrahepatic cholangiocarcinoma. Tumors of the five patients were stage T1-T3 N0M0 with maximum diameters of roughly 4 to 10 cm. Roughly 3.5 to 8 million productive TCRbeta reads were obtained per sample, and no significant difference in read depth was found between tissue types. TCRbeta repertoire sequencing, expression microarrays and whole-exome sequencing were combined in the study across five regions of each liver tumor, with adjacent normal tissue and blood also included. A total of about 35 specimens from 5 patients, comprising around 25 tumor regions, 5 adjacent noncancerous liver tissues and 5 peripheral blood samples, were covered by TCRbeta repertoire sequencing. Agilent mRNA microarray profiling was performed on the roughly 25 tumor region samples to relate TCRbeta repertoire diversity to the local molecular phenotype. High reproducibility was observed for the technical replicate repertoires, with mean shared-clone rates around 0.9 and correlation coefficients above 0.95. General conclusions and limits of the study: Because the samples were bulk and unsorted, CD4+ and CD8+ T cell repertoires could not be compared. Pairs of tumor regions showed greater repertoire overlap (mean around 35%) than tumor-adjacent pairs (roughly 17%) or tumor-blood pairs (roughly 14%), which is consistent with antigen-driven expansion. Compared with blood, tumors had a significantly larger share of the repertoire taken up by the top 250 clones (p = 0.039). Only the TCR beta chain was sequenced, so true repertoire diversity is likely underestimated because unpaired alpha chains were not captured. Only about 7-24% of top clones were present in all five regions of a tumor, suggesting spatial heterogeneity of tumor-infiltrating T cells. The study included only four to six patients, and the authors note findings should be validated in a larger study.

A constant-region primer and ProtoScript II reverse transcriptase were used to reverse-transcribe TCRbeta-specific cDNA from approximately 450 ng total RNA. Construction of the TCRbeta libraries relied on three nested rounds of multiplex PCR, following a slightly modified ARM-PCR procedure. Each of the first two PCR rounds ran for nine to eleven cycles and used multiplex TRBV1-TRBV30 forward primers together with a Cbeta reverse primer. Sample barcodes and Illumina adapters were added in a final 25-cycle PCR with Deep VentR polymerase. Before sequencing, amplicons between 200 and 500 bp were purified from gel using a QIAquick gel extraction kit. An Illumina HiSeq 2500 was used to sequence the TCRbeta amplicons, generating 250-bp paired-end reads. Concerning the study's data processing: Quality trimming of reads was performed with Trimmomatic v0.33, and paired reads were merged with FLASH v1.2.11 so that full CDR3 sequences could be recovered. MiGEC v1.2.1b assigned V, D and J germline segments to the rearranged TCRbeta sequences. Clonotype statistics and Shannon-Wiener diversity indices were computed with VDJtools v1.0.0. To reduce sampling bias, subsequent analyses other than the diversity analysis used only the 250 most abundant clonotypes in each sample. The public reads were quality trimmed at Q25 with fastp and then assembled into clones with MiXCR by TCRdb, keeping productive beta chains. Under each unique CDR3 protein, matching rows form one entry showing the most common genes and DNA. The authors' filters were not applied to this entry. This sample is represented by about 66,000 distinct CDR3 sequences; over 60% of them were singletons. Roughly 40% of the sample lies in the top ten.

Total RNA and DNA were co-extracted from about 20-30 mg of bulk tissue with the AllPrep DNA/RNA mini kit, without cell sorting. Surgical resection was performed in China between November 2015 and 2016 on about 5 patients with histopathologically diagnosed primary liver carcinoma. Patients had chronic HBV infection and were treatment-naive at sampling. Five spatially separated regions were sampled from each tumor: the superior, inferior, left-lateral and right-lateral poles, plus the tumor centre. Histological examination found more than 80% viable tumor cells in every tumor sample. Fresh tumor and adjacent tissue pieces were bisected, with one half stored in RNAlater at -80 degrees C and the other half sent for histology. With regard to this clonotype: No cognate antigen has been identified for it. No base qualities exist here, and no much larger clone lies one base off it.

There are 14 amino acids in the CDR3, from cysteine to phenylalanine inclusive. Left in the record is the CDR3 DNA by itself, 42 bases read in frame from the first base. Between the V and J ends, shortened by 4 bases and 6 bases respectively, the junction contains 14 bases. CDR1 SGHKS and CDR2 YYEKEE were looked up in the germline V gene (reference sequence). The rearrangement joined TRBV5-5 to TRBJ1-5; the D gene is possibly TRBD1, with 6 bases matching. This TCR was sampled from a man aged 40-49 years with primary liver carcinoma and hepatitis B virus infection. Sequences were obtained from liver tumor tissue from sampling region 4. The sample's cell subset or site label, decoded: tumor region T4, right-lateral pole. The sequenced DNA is TGTGCCAGCAGCAGCGGGGGGGCAGCTCAGCCCCAGCATTTT. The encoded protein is CASSSGGAAQPQHF.